Described below is a single T cell receptor beta chain sequence and its context. Germline CDR1 is MGHDK and CDR2 is SYGVNS. The germline V and J ends were trimmed by 4 bases and 8 bases, with 17 bases remaining between them. The length of the CDR3 is 14 residues. The data were taken from a study of blood T cell repertoires in COVID-19. Study background: Sample material is recorded as cDNA or gDNA derived from T cells, B-cell-depleted T cells, or PBMCs.

Assay used: immunoSEQ multiplex PCR; TCRdb lists only in-frame clones, some missing. The sample contains under 200,000 clones, around four fifths of which appear only once. The sequenced material came from peripheral blood. V is TRBV25-1 and J is TRBJ1-2; D is unresolved. The clonotype originates from a man between 65 and 85 years old with active or convalescent COVID-19. The CDR3 is CASSAPLWSSGYTF. The CDR3 bases are TGTGCCAGCAGTGCCCCTTTGTGGTCTAGCGGCTACACCTTC.